The next 25 T cell receptor beta chains were all read from a single sample in a study of OX40 agonist ivuxolimab in advanced cancers. The assay was immunoSEQ multiplex PCR, and TCRdb's table has in-frame clones only and misses some. Of 65,000 to 75,000 clones detected, about 87% appear once; the ten largest clones hold roughly 4.2%. The sample here was CD4+ or CD8+ T cells sorted from blood, taken in a trial of the OX40 agonist ivuxolimab. The receptors were gathered from an adult with an advanced solid tumor such as melanoma, head and neck, liver or kidney cancer.

The chain recombines TRBV6-1 with TRBJ2-7; D may match TRBD1 or TRBD2 (5 bases each). V gave up 7 bases and J gave up 5 bases, with 21 bases separating them. The CDR3 sequence is 15 residues long. Germline assignment: CDR1 MNHNS and CDR2 SASEGT. The CDR3: CASTHRDRLSHEQYF. Written as DNA, the CDR3 is TGTGCCAGCACCCACCGGGACCGCCTTTCTCACGAGCAGTACTTC.

The V gene is TRBV5-1, the J gene TRBJ1-4, with D possibly matching TRBD1 (5 bases). The germline V gene encodes CDR1 SGHRS and CDR2 YFSETQ. This CDR3 is 13 amino acids long. V shed 1 base and J shed 9 bases, with 10 bases lying between them. The CDR3 here is CASSLQGNQKLFF. Written as DNA, the CDR3 is TGCGCCAGCAGCTTGCAGGGAAATCAAAAACTGTTTTTT.

V usage is TRBV4-3 and J usage is TRBJ2-1; no reliable D call. The CDR3 sequence is 14 residues long. Looked up from germline, CDR1 is LGHNA and CDR2 is YSLEER. V was shortened by 4 bases and J by 5 bases, with 12 bases between the two germline ends. CDR3 residues: CASSPQVQHNEQFF. CDR3 coding DNA: TGCGCCAGCAGCCCCCAGGTCCAACACAATGAGCAGTTCTTC.

The genes are TRBV5-5 and TRBJ1-2, with D perhaps TRBD1 (5 bases). Germline V lookup: CDR1 SGHKS, CDR2 YYEKEE (reference sequence). Trimming removed 0 bases at V and 4 bases at J, with 13 bases between. The CDR3 is 15 amino acids. The CDR3 region is CASSLDGQGFYGYTF. The CDR3 DNA is TGTGCCAGCAGCTTGGATGGCCAGGGATTCTATGGCTACACCTTC.

V and J are TRBV18 and TRBJ2-7; TRBD1 is a possible D gene (7 bases). The V end lost 3 bases, the J end lost 2 bases, and 17 bases lay between the germline ends. CDR1 and CDR2 from the germline V gene are KGHSH and LQKENI. The CDR3 covers 16 residues. DNA for the CDR3: TGTGCCAGCTCACCTGGAGGGACAGTCAACCCCTACGAGCAGTACTTC. This codes for CASSPGGTVNPYEQYF.

V is TRBV12-1 and J is TRBJ1-2. TRBV12-1 is termed a pseudogene. This CDR3 has 15 amino acids. CDR3 in amino acids: CASSWLGDTRYGYTF. The CDR3 nucleotides read TGTGCCAGCAGCTGGCTGGGAGACACCCGCTATGGCTACACCTTC.

This sequence joins TRBV7-7 and TRBJ2-5; 7 nucleotides line up with TRBD2. V shed 5 bases and J 4 bases; nucleotides not matched to a gene: 10. This CDR3 spans 15 amino acids. Germline-derived CDR1 and CDR2 are SSHAT and FNYEAQ (reference sequence). CDR3 in DNA: TGTGCCAGCAGCATCAACCGAGCGGGGAGAGAGACCCAGTACTTC. It yields the protein CASSINRAGRETQYF.

In this sample, this clone is medium-sized. The rearrangement links TRBV4-1 to TRBJ1-2, with a possible D match to TRBD1 (5 bases). V was clipped by 5 bases and J by 4 bases, with 14 bases between them. The CDR3 is 14 amino acids. Germline V CDR1 and CDR2: MGHRA, YSYEKL. The CDR3 loop is CASSEGVLGYGYTF. CDR3 nucleotide sequence: TGCGCCAGCAGCGAAGGGGTATTGGGCTATGGCTACACCTTC.

Notes on this clone: Different DNA sequences within this sample yield the same CDR3. V gene TRBV19 combines with J gene TRBJ2-3; D not resolved. The CDR3 loop spans 12 amino acids. Trimming removed 5 bases at V and 0 bases at J, with 3 bases between. Germline loops: CDR1 LNHDA, CDR2 SQIVND (reference sequence). CDR3 protein: CASSPSTDTQYF. CDR3 nucleotide sequence: TGTGCCAGTAGTCCCAGCACAGATACGCAGTATTTT.

This chain connects TRBV5-6 to TRBJ2-7; D may match TRBD1 or TRBD2 (5 bases each). The CDR3 length is 13 residues. V shed 3 bases and J shed 3 bases, with 10 bases lying between them. The germline CDR1 and CDR2 sequences are SGHDT and YYEEEE. This CDR3 is CASSWDGLYEQYF. The DNA of the CDR3 is TGTGCCAGCAGCTGGGACGGACTCTACGAGCAGTACTTC.

This clone is a singleton in its sample. J is TRBJ2-3 and V is TRBV7-2; 13 bases line up with TRBD2. CDR3 size: 17 residues. The V gene's germline CDR1 is SGHTA and CDR2 FQGNSA. V trimming: 5 bases; J trimming: 8 bases; junction bases outside the gene matches: 13. The CDR3, as DNA: TGTGCCAGCAGCCGCACCCCGGGACTAGCGGGGCGAGGTACGCAGTATTTT. As protein: CASSRTPGLAGRGTQYF.

This clone has just one count. V usage is TRBV7-9 and J usage is TRBJ2-3; 8 bases map to TRBD2. The germline V gene encodes CDR1 SEHNR and CDR2 FQNEAQ (reference sequence). CDR3 length: 16 residues. V trimming: 3 bases; J trimming: 2 bases; junction bases outside the gene matches: 7. CDR3 sequence reads: CASSLLSGGNTDTQYF. The CDR3 DNA sequence: TGTGCCAGCAGCTTGTTAAGCGGGGGAAACACAGATACGCAGTATTTT.

The chain combines TRBV10-3 with TRBJ2-7; possibly TRBD2 for D (5 bases). The CDR3 is 14 amino acids. Per germline, CDR1 ENHRY and CDR2 SYGVKD. Deletions cut 3 bases from V and 0 bases from J, with 9 bases between. CDR3 sequence (DNA): TGTGCCATCAGTGATCCGGGGAGCTCCTACGAGCAGTACTTC. Protein sequence: CAISDPGSSYEQYF.

V is TRBV4-3 and J is TRBJ2-7; 7 bases map to TRBD2. The CDR3 spans 15 residues. Trimming cost V 5 bases and J 0 bases; bases outside gene matches: 7. CDR1 and CDR2 from the germline V gene are LGHNA and YSLEER. CDR3 in amino acids: CASSTQRGHSYEQYF. DNA for the CDR3: TGCGCCAGCAGCACCCAGCGGGGCCACTCCTACGAGCAGTACTTC.

V is TRBV2 and J is TRBJ1-2; tentative D call: TRBD1 (6 bases). The CDR3 totals 13 residues. Trimming left V 6 bases short and J 4 bases short, with 12 bases between. CDR1 and CDR2 from the germline V gene are SNHLY and FYNNEI. The CDR3 DNA reads as TGTGCCAGCAGGACAGACAGGCTCTATGGCTACACCTTC. Translated: CASRTDRLYGYTF.

This clone was counted only a few times. The chain carries TRBV19 and TRBJ2-1; D perhaps matches TRBD2 (6 bases). This CDR3 is 17 amino acids long. CDR1 and CDR2 from the germline V gene are LNHDA and SQIVND (reference sequence). V was pared by 3 bases and J by 0 bases, with 15 bases between. The CDR3 DNA reads TGTGCCAGTAGTATGGCGTTATCCGGGAGCTCCTACAATGAGCAGTTCTTC. As protein: CASSMALSGSSYNEQFF.

CDR3 loop: CASSRDSGQSNEKLFF. The CDR3 DNA follows: TGTGCCAGCAGCAGAGACTCCGGACAGTCAAATGAAAAACTGTTTTTT. The chain employs TRBV7-8 and TRBJ1-4; TRBD1 is a possible D gene (6 bases). CDR3 length: 16 residues. V lost 5 bases and J 5 bases, leaving 18 bases between the germline ends. Germline lookup yields CDR1 SGHVS and CDR2 FQNEAQ.

The chain couples TRBV18 to TRBJ2-7, with 10 positions matching TRBD1. Germline CDR1 KGHSH, CDR2 LQKENI. V dropped 7 bases and J dropped 3; count of bases not matched to a gene: 9. The CDR3 consists of 15 residues. The CDR3, as DNA: TGTGCCAGCTACTCCGGACAGGGGGGGTTCTACGAGCAGTACTTC. Amino acids: CASYSGQGGFYEQYF. The whole variable domain, filled in from reference TRBV18 and TRBJ2-7, reads NAGVMQNPRHLVRRRGQEARLRCSPMKGHSHVYWYRQLPEEGLKFMVYLQKENIIDESGMPKERFSAEFPKEGPSILRIQQVVRGDSAAYFCASYSGQGGFYEQYFGPGTRLTVT.

The gene calls are TRBV13 and TRBJ2-2; D is uncertain. V was cut by 5 bases and J by 5 bases, with 6 bases left in between. The CDR3 has 12 residues. CDR1 is PRHDT and CDR2 is FYEKMQ in the germline V gene (reference sequence). The CDR3 bases are TGTGCCAGCAGCCCAAGGACCGGGGAGCTGTTTTTT. Encoded protein: CASSPRTGELFF. Full variable domain (missing parts from reference TRBV13 and TRBJ2-2): AAGVIQSPRHLIKEKRETATLKCYPIPRHDTVYWYQQGPGQDPQFLISFYEKMQSDKGSIPDRFSAQQFSDYHSELNMSSLELGDSALYFCASSPRTGELFFGEGSRLTVL.

The chain uses TRBV13 and TRBJ2-2; TRBD1 might be the D (6 bases). The CDR3 covers 15 residues. Trimming removed 2 bases at V and 2 bases at J, with 9 bases between. Germline CDR1 and CDR2: PRHDT and FYEKMQ (reference sequence). In DNA form, the CDR3 reads TGTGCCAGCAGCTTATCAGGGGCTAACACCGGGGAGCTGTTTTTT. This translates into CASSLSGANTGELFF. Filled out from reference TRBV13 and TRBJ2-2, the complete variable domain reads AAGVIQSPRHLIKEKRETATLKCYPIPRHDTVYWYQQGPGQDPQFLISFYEKMQSDKGSIPDRFSAQQFSDYHSELNMSSLELGDSALYFCASSLSGANTGELFFGEGSRLTVL.

The chain employs TRBV30 and TRBJ2-7; the D is unclear. In germline, CDR1 is GTSNPN, CDR2 SVGIG (reference sequence). CDR3 length equals 14 residues. Trimming cost V 0 bases and J 5 bases, with 14 bases left between them. CDR3 sequence reads: CAWSVGQTVDEQYF. CDR3 in DNA: TGTGCCTGGAGTGTTGGGCAGACGGTAGACGAGCAGTACTTC.

The rearrangement links TRBV18 to TRBJ2-7, with 7 bases lining up with TRBD1. This CDR3 has 14 residues. The J segment lost 4 bases and the V segment lost 3 bases, leaving 6 bases of the junction unmatched. CDR1 is KGHSH, CDR2 LQKENI, per germline. CDR3 sequence: CASSPRQGVYEQYF. The DNA for the CDR3 is TGTGCCAGCTCACCCAGACAGGGAGTTTACGAGCAGTACTTC.

The rearrangement links TRBV4-2 to TRBJ1-1; no reliable D call. This CDR3 spans 13 amino acids. The ends were cut back, 1 base at V and 11 bases at J, with 14 bases in the middle. Per the germline V gene, CDR1 is LGHNA and CDR2 is YNFKEQ. The CDR3 loop reads CASSQVREGDAFF. As DNA, the CDR3 is TGTGCCAGCAGCCAAGTACGGGAAGGTGACGCTTTCTTT.

The CDR3 DNA follows: TGTGCCAGCAGCCCCGCCGGGATAGGAGGGGAGACCCAGTACTTC. This codes for CASSPAGIGGETQYF. This chain connects TRBV7-3 to TRBJ2-5, with D possibly TRBD2 on 6 matching bases. This CDR3 is 15 amino acids long. V dropped 5 bases and J dropped 5 bases, with 18 bases sitting between them. Germline CDR1 and CDR2: SGHTA and FQGTGA.

V gene TRBV27 combines with J gene TRBJ2-6; maybe TRBD2 (7 bases). The length of the CDR3 is 18 residues. Germline-derived CDR1 and CDR2 are MNHEY and SMNVEV (reference sequence). The ends were cut back, 8 bases at V and 0 bases at J, with 20 bases in the middle. CDR3 nucleotide sequence: TGTGCCAGCCGGGGGGCCTCGGTGGCGATCTCTGGGGCCAACGTCCTGACTTTC. This gives the protein CASRGASVAISGANVLTF.